This is a list of T cell receptor beta chains from one sample in a study of PD-1 blockade in classical Hodgkin lymphoma. Profiling relied on immunoSEQ multiplex PCR, and the TCRdb table lists in-frame clones only, not all of them. The table lists over 20,000 clones, 65% to 85% of them singletons, with about 1.8% in the top ten. Material: CD4+ T cells from blood, obtained at baseline. Receptors were obtained from a human donor with classical Hodgkin lymphoma. CDR3s include the opening cysteine and the closing phenylalanine or tryptophan. The order of the fields is CDR3 protein, clone size, V gene, J gene. Only part of the rows carry a size: once, few, many, or a class if the clone is expanded.

CASSFATAGNTIYF	few	TRBV11-3	TRBJ1-3
CASSLSGGGGSYNEQFF	once	TRBV27	TRBJ2-1
CASSFDRAGGETQYF	NA	TRBV7-7	TRBJ2-5
CASSLEGQVGAYEQYF	NA	TRBV11-2	TRBJ2-7
CASSYSAVGNQPQHF	few	TRBV6-6	TRBJ1-5
CASRPEIDRPDYEQYF	NA	TRBV28	TRBJ2-7
CASSFQRGLEETQYF	once	TRBV7-2	TRBJ2-5
CAWSVWDNSPLHF	NA	TRBV30	TRBJ1-6
CASSLDKETQYF	NA	TRBV9	TRBJ2-5
CASLKGGNQPQHF	few	TRBV6-1	TRBJ1-5
CASSQGGNQPQHF	NA	TRBV4-3	TRBJ1-5
CASSRDSESGELFF	NA	TRBV2	TRBJ2-2
CAWSGRNEQFF	NA	TRBV30	TRBJ2-1
CASAESNSPLHF	NA	TRBV7-3	TRBJ1-6
CASSVRDRAGNEQFF	NA	TRBV9	TRBJ2-1
CASSYSTGGIYEQYF	NA	TRBV6-5	TRBJ2-7
CASSMNYGYTF	few	TRBV9	TRBJ1-2
CASSPHRGPGQPQHF	NA	TRBV19	TRBJ1-5
CASSAEGQPLLNTEAFF	NA	TRBV2	TRBJ1-1
CASSDWVAQPQHF	NA	TRBV2	TRBJ1-5
CASSDRPQTYEQYF	NA	TRBV6-1	TRBJ2-7
CASSRGQGTEQFF	NA	TRBV7-6	TRBJ2-1
CASSVIEEPEFF	NA	TRBV6-6	TRBJ1-2
CASSPGLSKDEQYF	NA	TRBV7-2	TRBJ2-7
CAISESAGGNQPQHF	NA	TRBV10-3	TRBJ1-5
CASSSRRFDHRGQNIQYF	NA	TRBV28	TRBJ2-4
CASSPSTSGGANNEQFF	NA	TRBV4-2	TRBJ2-1
CASSPAGGGYEQYF	few	TRBV7-2	TRBJ2-7
CASSERAGAEYEQYF	NA	TRBV6-1	TRBJ2-7
CASRISGGRTDTQYF	NA	TRBV12-2	TRBJ2-3
CASSPQPNQPQHF	NA	TRBV4-3	TRBJ1-5
CASSQGENQPQHF	NA	TRBV4-3	TRBJ1-5
CASSLAQGNYNEQFF	NA	TRBV5-4	TRBJ2-1
CASSIGATSGETQYF	NA	TRBV19	TRBJ2-5
CASSPLVGELFF	NA	TRBV9	TRBJ2-2
CAIGGLQESSYNSPLHF	NA	TRBV10-3	TRBJ1-6
CSVTIYEQYF	once	TRBV29-1	TRBJ2-7
CASSPRGLTNEKLFF	NA	TRBV7-9	TRBJ1-4
CASSLATAGVTYEQYF	NA	TRBV7-8	TRBJ2-7
CASSLWLGSYNEQFF	NA	TRBV7-9	TRBJ2-1
CASSLGRAYGYTF	NA	TRBV7-9	TRBJ1-2
CASSLRGPMNTEAFF	NA	TRBV7-9	TRBJ1-1
CASSYVLGAYTEAFF	NA	TRBV6-5	TRBJ1-1
CASSRDTNYGYTF	NA	TRBV18	TRBJ1-2
CASSPGDYSNQPQHF	NA	TRBV28	TRBJ1-5
CASSNRWGSDNEQFF	NA	TRBV18	TRBJ2-1
CASSGTGGPSGNTIYF	NA	TRBV7-2	TRBJ1-3
CASSFTGQGRQPQHF	NA	TRBV7-2	TRBJ1-5
CASSLQGDTEAFF	once	TRBV11-1	TRBJ1-1
CASSPPGTSGGTEQFF	NA	TRBV18	TRBJ2-1
CASSISQGQATGELFF	NA	TRBV19	TRBJ2-2
CAWSGNTMNTEAFF	NA	TRBV30	TRBJ1-1
CASSLGTSLYNEQFF	NA	TRBV14	TRBJ2-1
CASSPPSIRSNEKLFF	NA	TRBV18	TRBJ1-4
CASSQDGTGVYNEQFF	NA	TRBV4-1	TRBJ2-1
CASSQDRRGAWTDTQYF	NA	TRBV4-1	TRBJ2-3
CASSLNQGASGNTIYF	once	TRBV7-3	TRBJ1-3
CASSISSGGARGGEQYF	NA	TRBV19	TRBJ2-7
CASRGFYYGYTF	few	TRBV6-5	TRBJ1-2